Shown below are 11 T cell receptor beta chains from a single sample sequenced in a study of regulatory T cells in long-lasting Graves disease. Time point reported: persistent/refractory GD, antithyroid drugs over 5 years with positive TRAb. From RNA extracted from PBMCs, the TCR library was made. CDR3-region Arm-PCR and iRepertoire HTBI primers produced the TCR beta libraries. Using its own MiXCR run on the multiplex PCR reads, TCRdb lists one record per CDR3 protein. The data show 360,000 or so distinct CDR3 sequences, more than 20% seen once. The starting material was peripheral blood mononuclear cells (PBMCs), obtained when the disease was refractory, from a patient treated with antithyroid drugs. These receptor sequences come from a woman between 40 and 55 years old with Graves disease.

The chain links TRBV6-4 to TRBJ1-5; D gene ambiguous. Germline lookup yields CDR1 MRHNA and CDR2 SNTAGT. This CDR3 region has 13 residues. V lost 5 bases and J 7 bases, leaving 12 bases between the germline ends. For the CDR3, the DNA is TGTGCCAGCAGTTACGGGCACCAACAGCCCCAGCATTTT. As protein: CASSYGHQQPQHF.

Many counts were recorded for this clonotype. V gene TRBV2 combines with J gene TRBJ1-5; D is perhaps TRBD1 (5 bases). Germline V gives CDR1 SNHLY, CDR2 FYNNEI. With 4 bases removed from V and 6 bases from J, the gap between germline ends came to 10 bases. There are 13 residues in the CDR3. The CDR3 DNA follows: TGTGCCAGCAGTGGCGAGGGGTCTCAGCCCCAGCATTTT. This translates into CASSGEGSQPQHF.

The V gene is TRBV20-1, the J gene TRBJ2-3; TRBD2 matches at 7 bases. CDR1 and CDR2 from the germline V gene are DFQATT and SNEGSKA (reference sequence). V lost 3 bases to trimming and J lost 9 bases; unmatched junction nucleotides: 12. The CDR3 loop spans 14 amino acids. The CDR3 reads CSASRDGGGRTQYF. CDR3 coding DNA: TGCAGTGCTAGCAGGGACGGGGGAGGGAGGACGCAGTATTTT.

This clonotype has ten or more counts. The gene calls are TRBV28 and TRBJ1-6; 10 nucleotides line up with TRBD1. V shed 5 bases, J shed 10 bases, and the junction held 8 bases outside the gene matches. CDR1 and CDR2 (germline): MDHEN, SYDVKM. The CDR3 length is 15 residues. The CDR3 loop reads CASSNRDRGGSPLHF. CDR3 DNA sequence: TGTGCCAGCAGTAACCGGGACAGGGGCGGCTCACCCCTCCACTTT.

This chain connects TRBV10-3 to TRBJ1-6; D gene uncertain. V lost 6 bases, J lost 7 bases, and 19 bases lay in between. Germline V gene sequence: CDR1 ENHRY, CDR2 SYGVKD. The CDR3 is made up of 16 amino acids. CDR3 DNA: TGTGCCATCAGCCCACGGGGTAGCGATCCAAATTCACCCCTCCACTTT. It specifies CAISPRGSDPNSPLHF.

The V gene is TRBV6-1, the J gene TRBJ2-2, with 10 bases that match TRBD1. The V segment lost 1 base and the J segment 6 bases; nucleotides outside the gene matches: 11. CDR1 and CDR2 from the germline V gene are MNHNS and SASEGT. The CDR3 is 18 residues long. Here the CDR3 DNA reads TGTGCCAGCAGTGAAGACTTTTGGACAGGGGGTACCCCCGGGGAGCTGTTTTTT. Protein: CASSEDFWTGGTPGELFF.

The chain is built from TRBV29-1 and TRBJ2-3; D possibly corresponds to TRBD2 (6 bases). CDR1 is SQVTM and CDR2 is ANQGSEA in the germline V gene. CDR3 length: 13 amino acids. Trimming removed 4 bases from V and 0 bases from J, with 8 bases in between. The CDR3 DNA reads TGCAGCGTTGGGAGGGCTAGCACAGATACGCAGTATTTT. Translated, it gives CSVGRASTDTQYF.

This chain connects TRBV4-1 to TRBJ1-2; D remains unclear. Trimming cost V 0 bases and J 1 base, with 15 bases left between them. The CDR3 has 17 residues. Germline V gene lookup returns CDR1 MGHRA and CDR2 YSYEKL. The CDR3: CASSQESDMIVNYGYTF. CDR3 DNA: TGCGCCAGCAGCCAAGAATCAGATATGATCGTTAACTATGGCTACACCTTC.

In this sample, this clonotype turned up a few times. The rearrangement links TRBV7-9 to TRBJ2-4; no clear D gene. The CDR3 covers 11 residues. Trimming took 5 bases from V and 16 from J, leaving 15 bases between them. CDR1 and CDR2 from the germline V gene are SEHNR and FQNEAQ (reference sequence). The CDR3 region has the DNA TGTGCCAGCAGCGACATTACGACTCACTACTTC. It is translated as CASSDITTHYF.

The sample holds a few counts of this clonotype. V is TRBV5-1 and J is TRBJ1-3; no definite D call. V was clipped by 0 bases and J by 0 bases, with 7 bases between them. This CDR3 has 15 amino acids. Germline values: CDR1 SGHRS, CDR2 YFSETQ. The CDR3 DNA follows: TGCGCCAGCAGCTTGGAAAAGTACTCTGGAAACACCATATATTTT. It encodes CASSLEKYSGNTIYF.

This clonotype was recorded at least ten times. The rearrangement uses TRBV11-2 and TRBJ2-7; TRBD1 agrees at 8 bases. The CDR3 spans 15 residues. Germline V gene lookup returns CDR1 SGHAT and CDR2 FQNNGV. The trim removed 3 bases at V and 0 bases at J, leaving 4 bases unmatched. As DNA, the CDR3 is TGTGCCAGCAGCTTCCCCGGGACAGGCTCCTACGAGCAGTACTTC. This sequence encodes CASSFPGTGSYEQYF.